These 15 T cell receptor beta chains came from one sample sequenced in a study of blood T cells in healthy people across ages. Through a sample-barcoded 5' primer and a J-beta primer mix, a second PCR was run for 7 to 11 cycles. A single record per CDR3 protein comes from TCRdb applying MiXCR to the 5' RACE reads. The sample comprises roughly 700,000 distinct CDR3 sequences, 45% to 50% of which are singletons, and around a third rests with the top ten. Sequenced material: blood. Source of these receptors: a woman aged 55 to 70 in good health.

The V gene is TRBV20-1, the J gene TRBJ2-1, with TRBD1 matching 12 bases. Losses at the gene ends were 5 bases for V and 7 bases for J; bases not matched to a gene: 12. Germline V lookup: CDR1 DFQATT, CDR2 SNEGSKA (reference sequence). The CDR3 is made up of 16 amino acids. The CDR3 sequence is CSASRGTGGGVNEQFF. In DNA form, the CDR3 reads TGCAGTGCTTCTCGAGGGACAGGGGGCGGTGTGAATGAGCAGTTCTTC.

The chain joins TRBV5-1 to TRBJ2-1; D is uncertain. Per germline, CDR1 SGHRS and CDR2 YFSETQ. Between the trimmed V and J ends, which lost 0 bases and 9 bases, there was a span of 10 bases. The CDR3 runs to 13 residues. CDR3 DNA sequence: TGCGCCAGCAGCTTGGAGATCTCAAGTGAGCAGTTCTTC. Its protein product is CASSLEISSEQFF.

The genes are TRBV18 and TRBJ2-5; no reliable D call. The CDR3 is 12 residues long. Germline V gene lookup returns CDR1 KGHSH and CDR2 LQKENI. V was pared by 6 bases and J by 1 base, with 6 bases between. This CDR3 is CASSASQETQYF. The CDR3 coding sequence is TGTGCCAGCTCCGCATCCCAAGAGACCCAGTACTTC.

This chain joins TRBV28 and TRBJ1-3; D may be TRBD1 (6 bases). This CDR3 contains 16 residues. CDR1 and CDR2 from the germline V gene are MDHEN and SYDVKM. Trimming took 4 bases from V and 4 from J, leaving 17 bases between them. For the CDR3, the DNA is TGTGCCAGCAGTTCCCGAGCACAGGGCAGGGGAAACACCATATATTTT. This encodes CASSSRAQGRGNTIYF. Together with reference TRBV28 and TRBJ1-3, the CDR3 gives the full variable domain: DVKVTQSSRYLVKRTGEKVFLECVQDMDHENMFWYRQDPGLGLRLIYFSYDVKMKEKGDIPEGYSVSREKKERFSLILESASTNQTSMYLCASSSRAQGRGNTIYFGEGSWLTVV.

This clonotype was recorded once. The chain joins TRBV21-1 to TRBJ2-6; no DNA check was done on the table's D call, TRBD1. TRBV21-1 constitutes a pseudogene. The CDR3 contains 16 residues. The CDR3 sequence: CASSKEGTAGANVLTF. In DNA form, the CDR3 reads TGTGCCAGCAGCAAAGAAGGGACAGCGGGGGCCAACGTCCTGACTTTC.

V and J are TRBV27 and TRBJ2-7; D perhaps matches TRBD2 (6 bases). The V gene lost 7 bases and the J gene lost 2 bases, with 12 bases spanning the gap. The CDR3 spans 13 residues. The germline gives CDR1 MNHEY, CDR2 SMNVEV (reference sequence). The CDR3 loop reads CASKRGDTYEQYF. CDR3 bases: TGTGCCAGCAAGCGCGGGGATACCTACGAGCAGTACTTC.

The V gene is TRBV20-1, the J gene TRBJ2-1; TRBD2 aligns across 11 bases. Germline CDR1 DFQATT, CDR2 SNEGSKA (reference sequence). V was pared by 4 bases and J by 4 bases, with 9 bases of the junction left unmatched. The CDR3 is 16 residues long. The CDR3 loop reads CSAIGGLAGGYNEQFF. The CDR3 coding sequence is TGCAGTGCTATAGGGGGGCTAGCGGGAGGTTACAATGAGCAGTTCTTC.

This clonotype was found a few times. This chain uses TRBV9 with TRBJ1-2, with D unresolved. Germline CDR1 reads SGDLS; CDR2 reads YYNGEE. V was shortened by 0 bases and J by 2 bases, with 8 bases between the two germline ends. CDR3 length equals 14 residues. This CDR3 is CASSVDPGNYGYTF. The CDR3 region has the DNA TGTGCCAGCAGCGTAGACCCAGGAAACTATGGCTACACCTTC.

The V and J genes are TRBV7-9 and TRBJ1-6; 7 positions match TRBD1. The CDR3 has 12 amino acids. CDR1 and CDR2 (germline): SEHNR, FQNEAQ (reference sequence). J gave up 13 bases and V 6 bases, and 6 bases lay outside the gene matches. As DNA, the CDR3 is TGTGCCAGCAGGACAGGGTTTTCGCCCCTCCACTTT. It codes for CASRTGFSPLHF.

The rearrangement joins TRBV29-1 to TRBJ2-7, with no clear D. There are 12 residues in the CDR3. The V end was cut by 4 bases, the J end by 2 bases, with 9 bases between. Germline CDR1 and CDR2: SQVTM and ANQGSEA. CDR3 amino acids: CSVGRSAYEQYF. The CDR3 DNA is TGCAGCGTTGGGCGAAGTGCCTACGAGCAGTACTTC.

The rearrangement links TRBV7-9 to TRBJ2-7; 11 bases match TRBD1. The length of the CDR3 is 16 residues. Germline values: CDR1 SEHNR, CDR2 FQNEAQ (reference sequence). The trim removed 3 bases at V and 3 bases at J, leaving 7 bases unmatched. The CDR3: CASSLPLGTGGYEQYF. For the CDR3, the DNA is TGTGCCAGCAGCTTGCCCCTCGGGACAGGGGGCTACGAGCAGTACTTC.

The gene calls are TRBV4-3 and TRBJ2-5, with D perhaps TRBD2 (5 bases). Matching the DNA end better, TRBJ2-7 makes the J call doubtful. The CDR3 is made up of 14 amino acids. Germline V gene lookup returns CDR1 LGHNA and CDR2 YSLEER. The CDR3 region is CASSQEAEYNEQYF. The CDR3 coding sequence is TGCGCCAGCAGCCAAGAAGCGGAGTACAACGAGCAGTACTTC.

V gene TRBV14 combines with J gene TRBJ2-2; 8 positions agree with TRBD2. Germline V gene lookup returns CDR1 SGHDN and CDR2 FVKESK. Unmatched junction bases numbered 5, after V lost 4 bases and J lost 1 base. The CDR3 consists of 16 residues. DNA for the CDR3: TGTGCCAGCAGCCGGATAACTAGCGGGAACACCGGGGAGCTGTTTTTT. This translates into CASSRITSGNTGELFF.

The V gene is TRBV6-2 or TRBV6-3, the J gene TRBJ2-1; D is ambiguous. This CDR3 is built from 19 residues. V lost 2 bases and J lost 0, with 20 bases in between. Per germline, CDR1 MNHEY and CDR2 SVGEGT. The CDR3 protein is CASSYRVAPQRSSYNEQFF. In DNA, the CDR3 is TGTGCCAGCAGTTACAGGGTAGCTCCTCAAAGGAGCTCCTACAATGAGCAGTTCTTC.

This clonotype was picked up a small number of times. The CDR3: CASSATGIAYNEQFF. CDR3 sequence (DNA): TGTGCCAGCAGCGCCACAGGGATCGCCTACAATGAGCAGTTCTTC. The rearrangement links TRBV9 to TRBJ2-1; possibly TRBD1 for D (6 bases). The germline V gene encodes CDR1 SGDLS and CDR2 YYNGEE. V lost 3 bases, J lost 2 bases, and 12 bases lay in between. The CDR3 has 15 residues.